Below are 27 T cell receptor beta chains sequenced from a single sample in a study of vaccination effects on CD4 cells after COVID-19. Clones were read by immunoSEQ multiplex PCR, and TCRdb kept only the in-frame ones, dropping some. This sample has 35,000 to 55,000 clones, with just over 75% found just once. Within the ViraFEST assay, antigen-specific CD4+ T cells underwent expansion with viral peptide pools prior to sequencing. Culture proceeded for about ten days, and CD4+ T cells were then isolated. Prior SARS-CoV-2 infection was absent in the vaccine recipients, as shown by negative nucleocapsid antibodies. The antigens these receptors bind are not known. The sequenced sample was CD4+ T cells from PBMCs cultured with SARS-CoV-2 spike peptides, obtained before COVID-19 vaccination. The receptors come from a human donor who received a COVID-19 vaccine.

V usage is TRBV5-1 and J usage is TRBJ2-3; TRBD2 might be the D (5 bases). This CDR3 has 14 amino acids. The V and J ends lost 1 base and 0 bases respectively, with 6 bases between them. The germline CDR1 and CDR2 sequences are SGHRS and YFSETQ. CDR3 bases: TGCGCCAGCAGCTTGCTAGCCAGCACAGATACGCAGTATTTT. This translates into CASSLLASTDTQYF.

The chain carries TRBV7-9 and TRBJ1-2; no definite D call. The CDR3 extends over 14 amino acids. The V gene lost 4 bases and the J gene lost 3 bases, with 12 bases spanning the gap. CDR1 is SEHNR and CDR2 is FQNEAQ in the germline V gene (reference sequence). CDR3 sequence: CASSSAREDYGYTF. The CDR3 DNA is TGTGCCAGCAGCTCCGCGAGGGAGGACTATGGCTACACCTTC. Filled out from reference TRBV7-9 and TRBJ1-2, the complete variable domain reads DTGVSQNPRHKITKRGQNVTFRCDPISEHNRLYWYRQTLGQGPEFLTYFQNEAQLEKSRLLSDRFSAERPKGSFSTLEIQRTEQGDSAMYLCASSSAREDYGYTFGSGTRLTVV.

V and J are TRBV5-1 and TRBJ1-4; TRBD1 matches 7 bases. Germline trimming cut 0 bases from V and 8 bases from J; bases unmatched to any gene: 10. CDR1 and CDR2 from the germline V gene are SGHRS and YFSETQ. The CDR3 loop spans 16 amino acids. Here the CDR3 reads CASSLGGTARVEKLFF. The CDR3 nucleotides read TGCGCCAGCAGCTTGGGGGGGACAGCCCGGGTAGAAAAACTGTTTTTT.

The chain's CDR3 is CASSKLAGNEQFF. CDR3 nucleotide sequence: TGTGCCAGCAGTAAACTAGCGGGGAATGAGCAGTTCTTC. J is TRBJ2-1 and V is TRBV2, with 10 bases that match TRBD2. Germline lookup yields CDR1 SNHLY and CDR2 FYNNEI. Germline trimming cut 5 bases from V and 7 bases from J; bases unmatched to any gene: 2. This CDR3 has 13 residues.

The rearrangement joins TRBV2 to TRBJ1-1; D is unclear. CDR3 size: 13 residues. The germline V gene has CDR1 SNHLY and CDR2 FYNNEI. Trimming removed 9 bases from V and 2 bases from J, with 13 bases in between. The DNA for the CDR3 is TGTGCCAGGCAGACGTTGGGAAACACTGAAGCTTTCTTT. This gives the protein CARQTLGNTEAFF.

The gene calls are TRBV6-6 and TRBJ2-3; maybe TRBD2 (5 bases). The CDR3 spans 17 residues. The V gene's germline CDR1 is MNHNY and CDR2 SVGAGI (reference sequence). The ends were cut back, 5 bases at V and 1 base at J, with 19 bases in the middle. CDR3 DNA: TGTGCCAGCAGTCGAAGCTCGGGGTCTGCTCGCACAGATACGCAGTATTTT. Translating it yields CASSRSSGSARTDTQYF.

The chain employs TRBV30 and TRBJ2-3; D is perhaps TRBD2 (6 bases). Trimming shortened V by 2 bases and J by 1 base, and 10 bases separated the two germline ends. The CDR3 runs to 14 residues. Germline CDR1 and CDR2: GTSNPN and SVGIG (reference sequence). The CDR3 is CAWSTGSGTDTQYF. The CDR3 nucleotides read TGTGCCTGGAGTACCGGGAGTGGCACAGATACGCAGTATTTT. Full variable domain (remainder filled in from reference TRBV30 and TRBJ2-3): SQTIHQWPATLVQPVGSPLSLECTVEGTSNPNLYWYRQAAGRGLQLLFYSVGIGQISSEVPQNLSASRPQDRQFILSSKKLLLSDSGFYLCAWSTGSGTDTQYFGPGTRLTVL.

This chain connects TRBV30 to TRBJ1-1; the D is unclear. The ends were cut back, 2 bases at V and 0 bases at J, with 7 bases in the middle. The CDR3 consists of 13 residues. CDR1 is GTSNPN, CDR2 SVGIG, per germline (reference sequence). The CDR3 DNA is TGTGCCTGGAGTACACTAATGAACACTGAAGCTTTCTTT. Translating it yields CAWSTLMNTEAFF. Combining the CDR3 with reference TRBV30 and TRBJ1-1 gives the whole variable domain SQTIHQWPATLVQPVGSPLSLECTVEGTSNPNLYWYRQAAGRGLQLLFYSVGIGQISSEVPQNLSASRPQDRQFILSSKKLLLSDSGFYLCAWSTLMNTEAFFGQGTRLTVV.

This chain links TRBV10-3 with TRBJ2-3; the match to TRBD2 covers 9 bases. J was trimmed by 3 bases and V by 3 bases; bases with no gene match: 4. This CDR3 is 15 amino acids long. The germline V gene encodes CDR1 ENHRY and CDR2 SYGVKD. The chain's CDR3 is CAISDGAGGTDTQYF. The DNA for the CDR3 is TGTGCCATCAGTGACGGAGCGGGGGGTACAGATACGCAGTATTTT.

CDR3 in amino acids: CASSESGFSTEAFF. CDR3 nucleotide sequence: TGTGCCAGCAGCGAGTCAGGGTTCTCGACTGAAGCTTTCTTT. This chain links TRBV3-1 (or the pseudogene TRBV3-2) with TRBJ1-1, with D possibly matching TRBD1 (5 bases). CDR1 LGHDT and CDR2 YNNKEL come from the germline V gene (reference sequence). The CDR3 has 14 amino acids. Deletions cut 5 bases from V and 5 bases from J, with 15 bases between.

V is TRBV6-2 or TRBV6-3 and J is TRBJ2-4, with 10 bases fitting TRBD2. The CDR3 covers 19 residues. Germline trimming cut 2 bases from V and 0 bases from J; bases unmatched to any gene: 10. Germline CDR1 and CDR2: MNHEY and SVGEGT. The CDR3 protein is CASSYQRGGSEIAKNIQYF. The CDR3 nucleotides read TGTGCCAGCAGTTACCAGCGGGGGGGCTCCGAAATAGCCAAAAACATTCAGTACTTC.

The chain joins TRBV11-2 to TRBJ1-2; possible D gene TRBD1, 5 bases. Between the trimmed V and J ends, which lost 1 base and 6 bases, there was a span of 15 bases. This CDR3 spans 15 amino acids. Germline loops: CDR1 SGHAT, CDR2 FQNNGV. CDR3 protein: CASSLVLGPGNGYTF. The CDR3 DNA sequence: TGTGCCAGCAGCTTAGTTTTGGGGCCAGGGAATGGCTACACCTTC.

This chain connects TRBV2 to TRBJ2-6; D is unclear. The CDR3 is 14 residues long. CDR1 and CDR2 from the germline V gene are SNHLY and FYNNEI. Trimming removed 6 bases at V and 1 base at J, with 7 bases between. The CDR3 nucleotides are TGTGCCAGCAGCAGGTTGTCTGGGGCCAACGTCCTGACTTTC. It translates to CASSRLSGANVLTF.

V and J are TRBV5-6 and TRBJ2-2; D is tentatively TRBD1 or TRBD2 (5 bases each). The CDR3 length is 16 residues. Trimming cost V 1 base and J 1 base, with 11 bases left between them. From germline, CDR1 is SGHDT and CDR2 YYEEEE. The DNA for the CDR3 is TGTGCCAGCAGCTTGAAAGGGACGCAGAACACCGGGGAGCTGTTTTTT. Its translation: CASSLKGTQNTGELFF.

The chain couples TRBV6-2 or TRBV6-3 to TRBJ2-1, with 9 bases lining up with TRBD1. The CDR3 is 16 amino acids. Unmatched junction bases numbered 6, after V lost 5 bases and J lost 1 base. Germline-derived CDR1 and CDR2 are MNHEY and SVGEGT. CDR3 nucleotide sequence: TGTGCCAGCAGTCGAACCGGGACAGGGTCCTACAATGAGCAGTTCTTC. Encoded protein: CASSRTGTGSYNEQFF.

The sample holds a few counts of this clone. This chain connects TRBV6-6 to TRBJ1-1; D remains unclear. The CDR3 is 16 residues long. The V end was cut by 0 bases, the J end by 4 bases, with 15 bases between. Per the germline V gene, CDR1 is MNHNY and CDR2 is SVGAGI (reference sequence). Here the CDR3 reads CASSYSITAVGTEAFF. The CDR3 nucleotides read TGTGCCAGCAGTTACTCGATAACGGCCGTGGGCACTGAAGCTTTCTTT.

The chain's CDR3 is CASSQEFRGRSTEAFF. The CDR3 DNA sequence: TGCGCCAGCAGCCAAGAGTTCAGGGGCCGGTCCACTGAAGCTTTCTTT. V and J are TRBV4-3 and TRBJ1-1; perhaps TRBD1 as D (6 bases). The germline V gene has CDR1 LGHNA and CDR2 YSLEER. Trimming stripped 0 bases from V and 4 bases from J, with 15 bases between. The CDR3 consists of 16 residues.

This chain links TRBV7-2 with TRBJ1-1, with TRBD1 matching over 7 bases. The CDR3 is made up of 15 amino acids. Germline V gives CDR1 SGHTA, CDR2 FQGNSA. The J segment lost 5 bases and the V segment lost 4 bases, leaving 10 bases of the junction unmatched. This CDR3 reads CASSSRQGRRTEAFF. DNA for the CDR3: TGTGCCAGCAGCTCCAGACAGGGACGAAGGACTGAAGCTTTCTTT.

The rearrangement joins TRBV10-2 to TRBJ2-3, with 16 bases identical to TRBD2. This CDR3 has 19 amino acids. Germline trimming cut 4 bases from V and 3 bases from J; bases unmatched to any gene: 10. Germline loops: CDR1 WSHSY, CDR2 SAAADI. The CDR3 loop reads CASSGGLAGGPVLTDTQYF. The CDR3 bases are TGCGCCAGCAGTGGGGGACTAGCGGGGGGGCCGGTTTTGACAGATACGCAGTATTTT.

This rearrangement joins TRBV18 to TRBJ2-1, with 8 bases that match TRBD2. The J segment lost 3 bases and the V segment lost 2 bases, leaving 3 bases of the junction unmatched. The CDR3 contains 15 residues. Germline CDR1 reads KGHSH; CDR2 reads LQKENI. The CDR3 loop is CASSPRLAGYNEQFF. Here the CDR3 DNA reads TGTGCCAGCTCACCAAGGCTAGCGGGCTACAATGAGCAGTTCTTC.

The chain couples TRBV6-2 or TRBV6-3 to TRBJ1-5; D gene uncertain. This CDR3 contains 12 residues. CDR1 is MNHEY and CDR2 is SVGEGT in the germline V gene. V gave up 5 bases and J gave up 5 bases, with 7 bases separating them. For the CDR3, the DNA is TGTGCCAGCAGTCCCCGGGATCAGCCCCAGCATTTT. Translated, it gives CASSPRDQPQHF.

This clone was observed once. The rearrangement links TRBV6-1 to TRBJ1-2; D perhaps matches TRBD1 (5 bases). The germline CDR1 and CDR2 sequences are MNHNS and SASEGT. The CDR3 extends over 16 amino acids. V lost 0 bases and J 0 bases, leaving 11 bases between the germline ends. The CDR3 bases are TGTGCCAGCAGTGAAGCGCGAGGGGTAGCTAACTATGGCTACACCTTC. Amino acids: CASSEARGVANYGYTF.

This clone was seen a few times. V usage is TRBV4-1 and J usage is TRBJ2-3; D remains ambiguous. V lost 0 bases and J lost 4, with 14 bases in between. CDR3 length equals 16 residues. Germline loops: CDR1 MGHRA, CDR2 YSYEKL. As DNA, the CDR3 is TGCGCCAGCAGCCAAGATGTGTGGCTATCCGCAGATACGCAGTATTTT. Protein sequence: CASSQDVWLSADTQYF.

The chain is built from TRBV30 and TRBJ2-3; 10 bases map to TRBD2. V gave up 8 bases and J gave up 4 bases; unmatched junction bases: 6. Germline values: CDR1 GTSNPN, CDR2 SVGIG (reference sequence). This CDR3 contains 13 residues. The CDR3 coding sequence is TGTGCCCGTAGCGGGGGGTCTGCAGATACGCAGTATTTT. Translation gives CARSGGSADTQYF.

The chain employs TRBV5-1 and TRBJ2-7; either TRBD1 or TRBD2 may fit D (6 bases each). The CDR3 has 13 amino acids. CDR1 and CDR2 (germline): SGHRS, YFSETQ. Trimming left V 0 bases short and J 5 bases short, with 9 bases between. The CDR3 coding sequence is TGCGCCAGCAGCTTGGGGGGGGCAAACGAGCAGTACGTC. This translates into CASSLGGANEQYV.

This sequence joins TRBV5-1 and TRBJ1-1, with TRBD1 matching over 7 bases. CDR1 and CDR2 from the germline V gene are SGHRS and YFSETQ. The CDR3 contains 15 residues. V lost 6 bases to trimming and J lost 0 bases; unmatched junction nucleotides: 8. The chain's CDR3 is CASTRDSMMNTEAFF. The CDR3 bases are TGCGCCAGCACCAGGGACAGCATGATGAACACTGAAGCTTTCTTT.

The genes are TRBV27 and TRBJ1-6; D may be TRBD1 (5 bases). Germline CDR1 and CDR2: MNHEY and SMNVEV (reference sequence). This CDR3 contains 15 residues. V was pared by 2 bases and J by 7 bases, with 12 bases between. CDR3 in DNA: TGTGCCAGCAGTTTAAGTGGGGCGGGGAATTCACCCCTCCACTTT. Protein sequence: CASSLSGAGNSPLHF.